These T cell receptor beta chains were read from a single sample in a study of Ad26.COV2.S vaccination and SARS-CoV-2 variants. Using immunoSEQ multiplex PCR, the repertoire was profiled, and TCRdb retains in-frame clones only, with some absent. The table includes over 85,000 clones, roughly 80% detected once. Sample: peripheral blood, taken after recovery from COVID-19. Source of these receptors: a human donor who had recovered from COVID-19. CDR3s include the opening cysteine and the closing phenylalanine or tryptophan. D genes are given only for firm matches. Only part of the rows carry a size: once, few, many, or a class if the clone is expanded.

clone_size	v_call	d_call	j_call	cdr3_aa	cdr3_nt
-	TRBV5-1	-	TRBJ1-2	CASSLSDGFYGYTF	TGCGCCAGCAGCTTGTCTGATGGGTTCTATGGCTACACCTTC
-	TRBV13	TRBD1	TRBJ2-7	CASSPRGRGVREQYF	TGTGCCAGCAGCCCCAGGGGGAGAGGGGTCCGCGAGCAGTACTTC
large	TRBV7-9	-	TRBJ2-1	CASSSTGSYNNEQFF	TGTGCCAGCAGCTCGACCGGGAGCTATAACAATGAGCAGTTCTTC
-	TRBV30	TRBD1	TRBJ2-1	CAWSGTGYNEQFF	TGTGCCTGGAGTGGGACAGGGTACAATGAGCAGTTCTTC
once	TRBV12-3/TRBV12-4	-	TRBJ2-6	CASSRANVLTF	TGTGCCAGCAGCCGGGCCAACGTCCTGACTTTC
-	TRBV5-1	-	TRBJ2-3	CASSSGPPTDTQYF	TGCGCCAGCAGCTCGGGTCCGCCCACAGATACGCAGTATTTT
-	TRBV27	TRBD2	TRBJ2-1	CASSSPGTRIGMEQFF	TGTGCCAGCAGTTCTCCCGGGACTAGAATAGGCATGGAGCAGTTCTTC
once	TRBV28	-	TRBJ1-3	CASSLIQRSGSGNTIYF	TGTGCCAGCAGTTTAATTCAGCGCTCAGGGTCTGGAAACACCATATATTTT
-	TRBV19	-	TRBJ1-5	CASSIKLGSSNQPQHF	TGTGCCAGTAGTATAAAGCTGGGCAGTAGCAATCAGCCCCAGCATTTT
-	TRBV5-1	TRBD2	TRBJ2-2	CASSSTSAGELFF	TGCGCCAGCAGCTCAACTAGCGCCGGGGAGCTGTTTTTT
-	TRBV4-1	-	TRBJ2-1	CASSQSWVLVFNEQFF	TGCGCCAGCAGCCAATCCTGGGTCCTTGTATTCAATGAGCAGTTCTTC
-	TRBV4-3	TRBD2	TRBJ2-1	CASSLGLAGKGEQFF	TGCGCCAGCAGCCTAGGACTAGCGGGAAAGGGTGAGCAGTTCTTC
-	TRBV9	TRBD1	TRBJ1-6	CASSPRTGPYNSPLHF	TGTGCCAGCAGCCCACGGACAGGGCCCTATAATTCACCCCTCCACTTT
-	TRBV18	-	TRBJ1-1	CASSPGLNTEAFF	TGTGCCAGCTCACCGGGACTGAACACTGAAGCTTTCTTT
-	TRBV5-1	-	TRBJ1-2	CASSSGQNYGYTF	TGCGCCAGCAGCTCAGGACAAAACTATGGCTACACCTTC
-	TRBV6-2/TRBV6-3	TRBD1	TRBJ1-2	CASSSGTGDGYTF	TGTGCCAGCAGTTCCGGGACAGGGGATGGCTACACCTTC
-	TRBV28	-	TRBJ1-2	CASSLENYGYTF	TGTGCCAGCAGTTTAGAAAACTATGGCTACACCTTC
once	TRBV9	TRBD2	TRBJ2-2	CASSVSSGGAPGELFF	TGTGCCAGCAGCGTGTCTAGCGGGGGGGCACCCGGGGAGCTGTTTTTT
-	TRBV2	-	TRBJ1-1	CASHLWGDTEAFF	TGTGCCAGCCACCTTTGGGGGGACACTGAAGCTTTCTTT
-	TRBV30	-	TRBJ2-2	CAWSVFGGNTGELFF	TGTGCCTGGAGTGTATTTGGCGGGAACACCGGGGAGCTGTTTTTT
once	TRBV7-3	-	TRBJ1-1	CASSLARGTEAFF	TGTGCCAGCAGCTTGGCCAGGGGTACTGAAGCTTTCTTT
-	TRBV5-1	TRBD1	TRBJ1-4	CASRLTFGDRALPNEKLFF	TGCGCCAGCAGATTGACTTTTGGGGACAGGGCTTTGCCTAATGAAAAACTGTTTTTT
-	TRBV11-1	-	TRBJ2-1	CASSSRGDSDNEQFF	TGTGCCAGCAGCTCGAGGGGAGACAGTGACAATGAGCAGTTCTTC
-	TRBV28	-	TRBJ1-2	CASSHPDKFNGYTF	TGTGCCAGCAGCCATCCTGACAAGTTTAATGGCTACACCTTC
-	TRBV2	TRBD1	TRBJ2-7	CASRGQGGASYEQYF	TGTGCCAGCAGGGGACAGGGAGGGGCATCCTACGAGCAGTACTTC
-	TRBV3-1/TRBV3-2	TRBD1	TRBJ1-5	CASSPTQGGDGQPQHF	TGTGCCAGCAGCCCGACACAGGGGGGGGACGGACAGCCCCAGCATTTT
-	TRBV28	-	TRBJ2-5	CASSRSTGETQYF	TGTGCCAGCAGTCGCTCGACCGGGGAGACCCAGTACTTC
-	TRBV11-2	-	TRBJ1-3	CASSLEREGNTIYF	TGTGCCAGCAGCTTAGAGAGGGAAGGAAACACCATATATTTT
-	TRBV29-1	-	TRBJ2-5	CSVDNAGSETQYF	TGCAGCGTTGACAATGCAGGGTCAGAGACCCAGTACTTC
-	TRBV28	-	TRBJ1-1	CASSLRILGKMNTEAFF	TGTGCCAGCAGTTTACGAATCTTGGGTAAGATGAACACTGAAGCTTTCTTT
-	TRBV4-2	TRBD1	TRBJ1-6	CASSPSGTGDPSPLHF	TGTGCCAGCAGCCCATCGGGGACAGGGGATCCTTCACCCCTCCACTTT
-	TRBV5-6	-	TRBJ1-2	CASSFDRQGYGYTF	TGTGCCAGCAGCTTTGACAGGCAGGGCTATGGCTACACCTTC
-	TRBV19	-	TRBJ1-4	CASSKGTGSTNEKLFF	TGTGCCAGTAGTAAAGGCACGGGGAGCACTAATGAAAAACTGTTTTTT
-	TRBV9	TRBD2	TRBJ2-1	CASSAGTSGIHEQFF	TGTGCCAGCAGTGCAGGGACTAGCGGGATCCATGAGCAGTTCTTC
many	TRBV7-9	-	TRBJ1-1	CASSLAEGVRTEAFF	TGTGCCAGCAGCTTGGCGGAGGGGGTGAGGACTGAAGCTTTCTTT
-	TRBV5-1	-	TRBJ2-6	CASSLETYSGANVLTF	TGCGCCAGCAGCTTGGAGACATACTCTGGGGCCAACGTCCTGACTTTC
-	TRBV5-6	-	TRBJ1-2	CASKVPIETYGYTF	TGTGCCAGCAAGGTACCAATTGAAACGTATGGCTACACCTTC